These 18 T cell receptor beta chains came from one sample sequenced in a study of patients and donors after allogeneic stem cell transplantation. From the RT-PCR reads, TCRdb called clonotypes with MiXCR, one entry per CDR3 protein. The table records about a million distinct CDR3 sequences, around 17% of them present only once. Sequencing was performed on blood, either unsorted or a sorted T cell fraction (not recorded which). The receptors come from a human donor who was either an allogeneic HSCT recipient or a stem cell or donor lymphocyte infusion donor (not recorded which). It is not recorded whose cells these are; they may come from a transplant donor.

This clonotype came up many times. The chain recombines TRBV12-3 or TRBV12-4 with TRBJ2-3, with TRBD2 matching 11 bases. The V gene end was trimmed by 3 bases and the J gene end by 4 bases; junction bases not matched to a gene: 18. This CDR3 has 20 residues. The CDR3 region is CASSFQGQTRLAGRPDTQYF. CDR3 nucleotides: TGTGCCAGCAGTTTCCAGGGACAAACCAGACTAGCGGGAAGACCAGATACGCAGTATTTT.

The rearrangement joins TRBV12-3 or TRBV12-4 to TRBJ1-4; possible D gene TRBD1, 5 bases. The CDR3 runs to 15 residues. V shed 5 bases and J shed 7 bases, with 17 bases lying between them. Written as DNA, the CDR3 is TGTGCCAGCAGTGGGGGGGGACTGGGGGGTGAAAAACTGTTTTTT. Protein product: CASSGGGLGGEKLFF.

This clonotype has just one count. The genes are TRBV7-2 and TRBJ2-3; TRBD2 matches at 16 bases. In germline, CDR1 is SGHTA, CDR2 FQGNSA. This CDR3 comprises 18 residues. J gave up 6 bases and V 0 bases, and 6 bases lay outside the gene matches. The CDR3 loop is CASSLAGLAGGPVDTQYF. The CDR3 DNA follows: TGTGCCAGCAGCTTAGCGGGACTAGCGGGGGGGCCCGTGGATACGCAGTATTTT.

The genes are TRBV20-1 and TRBJ2-7; no definite D call. The germline CDR1 and CDR2 sequences are DFQATT and SNEGSKA (reference sequence). The CDR3 length is 12 residues. V lost 5 bases to trimming and J lost 4 bases, with 12 bases between them. CDR3 in amino acids: CSAQMPAYEQYF. The CDR3 nucleotides are TGCAGTGCTCAGATGCCCGCATACGAGCAGTACTTC.

This clonotype was observed a handful of times. The chain links TRBV12-3 or TRBV12-4 to TRBJ2-1, with TRBD2 as a possible D gene (5 bases). The CDR3 is 17 amino acids. Deletions cut 7 bases from V and 4 bases from J, with 23 bases between. The CDR3 here is CASTAGVSSLRYNEQFF. In nucleotides, the CDR3 is TGTGCCAGCACGGCCGGGGTATCATCCTTACGATACAATGAGCAGTTCTTC.

The chain employs TRBV14 and TRBJ2-7; D unresolved. V was pared by 4 bases and J by 6 bases, with 16 bases between. CDR1 is SGHDN and CDR2 is FVKESK in the germline V gene. The CDR3 is 14 amino acids. CDR3 residues: CASSRSGPRGEQYF. CDR3 nucleotide sequence: TGTGCCAGCAGCCGATCCGGGCCCCGCGGCGAGCAGTACTTC.

This sequence joins TRBV15 and TRBJ2-3, with 8 bases fitting TRBD2. This CDR3 region has 15 residues. Germline V gene lookup returns CDR1 LNHNV and CDR2 YYDKDF (reference sequence). V gave up 5 bases and J gave up 1 base; unmatched junction bases: 5. CDR3: CATSDRAGGTDTQYF. The DNA of the CDR3 is TGTGCCACCAGCGATAGAGCGGGGGGCACAGATACGCAGTATTTT. Filled out from reference TRBV15 and TRBJ2-3, the complete variable domain reads DAMVIQNPRYQVTQFGKPVTLSCSQTLNHNVMYWYQQKSSQAPKLLFHYYDKDFNNEADTPDNFQSRRPNTSFCFLDIRSPGLGDTAMYLCATSDRAGGTDTQYFGPGTRLTVL.

This clonotype came up a few times. The chain links TRBV10-3 to TRBJ2-7, with 7 bases lining up with TRBD2. This CDR3 spans 15 amino acids. J was trimmed by 3 bases and V by 0 bases; bases with no gene match: 5. Germline V lookup: CDR1 ENHRY, CDR2 SYGVKD. As DNA, the CDR3 is TGTGCCATCAGTGAGTCGCGGCTAGCGGTCTACGAGCAGTACTTC. It is translated as CAISESRLAVYEQYF.

This clonotype appeared once. The junction shows a germline mismatch at one end, possibly a read error. The chain recombines TRBV12-3 or TRBV12-4 with TRBJ2-7; possibly TRBD1 or TRBD2 for D (5 bases each). The CDR3 length is 14 residues. CDR3 loop: CASSLGGASYELYF. DNA for the CDR3: TGTGCCAGCAGTTTAGGAGGGGCCTCCTACGAGCTGTACTTC.

A few counts support this clonotype. The J gene is TRBJ2-3, the V gene TRBV4-2, with 11 bases aligning to TRBD2. In germline, CDR1 is LGHNA, CDR2 YNFKEQ. Losses at the gene ends were 0 bases for V and 0 bases for J; bases not matched to a gene: 8. The CDR3 contains 19 residues. CDR3 bases: TGTGCCAGCAGCCAAGAGGTGGGGCTAGCGGGAGGTAGCACAGATACGCAGTATTTT. Encoded protein: CASSQEVGLAGGSTDTQYF.

This clonotype has a handful of counts. The V call is TRBV7-9, the J call TRBJ2-1, with 11 bases lining up with TRBD2. Germline V gene data show CDR1 as SEHNR and CDR2 as FQNEAQ (reference sequence). With 6 bases clipped from V and 9 bases from J, the junction kept 7 bases outside the gene matches. The CDR3 totals 14 residues. The CDR3, as DNA: TGTGCCAGCAGTATACTAGCGGGAGTTGGTGAGCAGTTCTTC. Translated: CASSILAGVGEQFF.

The V and J genes are TRBV2 and TRBJ1-5, with D possibly matching TRBD1 (6 bases). Germline assignment: CDR1 SNHLY and CDR2 FYNNEI. The CDR3 runs 13 residues. V shed 8 bases and J shed 7 bases, with 15 bases lying between them. This CDR3 is CASSWDMVQPQHF. For the CDR3, the DNA is TGTGCCAGCTCGTGGGACATGGTCCAGCCCCAGCATTTT.

The V and J genes are TRBV19 and TRBJ2-1, with TRBD2 matching 10 bases. Germline CDR1 is LNHDA and CDR2 is SQIVND (reference sequence). CDR3 length: 17 residues. V shed 1 base, J shed 0 bases, and the junction held 3 bases outside the gene matches. The CDR3 region is CASSIGPSGSSYNEQFF. DNA for the CDR3: TGTGCCAGTAGTATAGGTCCTAGCGGGAGCTCCTACAATGAGCAGTTCTTC. The entire variable domain, with the rest obtained from reference TRBV19 and TRBJ2-1, is as follows: DGGITQSPKYLFRKEGQNVTLSCEQNLNHDAMYWYRQDPGQGLRLIYYSQIVNDFQKGDIAEGYSVSREKKESFPLTVTSAQKNPTAFYLCASSIGPSGSSYNEQFFGPGTRLTVL.

The chain carries TRBV3-1 and TRBJ2-3, with a tentative D call TRBD1 (5 bases). This CDR3 comprises 15 residues. Between the trimmed V and J ends, which lost 0 bases and 2 bases, there was a span of 9 bases. From germline, CDR1 is LGHDT and CDR2 YNNKEL (reference sequence). The CDR3 bases are TGTGCCAGCAGCCAAGAAAGGGGTTCCACAGATACGCAGTATTTT. Translation gives CASSQERGSTDTQYF.

This clonotype was seen a few times. The V gene is TRBV4-2, the J gene TRBJ2-3; D unresolved. CDR3 size: 15 residues. Per the germline V gene, CDR1 is LGHNA and CDR2 is YNFKEQ. Trimming cost V 0 bases and J 1 base, with 8 bases left between them. CDR3 amino acids: CASSQDGQRTDTQYF. The CDR3 region has the DNA TGTGCCAGCAGCCAAGATGGGCAGCGCACAGATACGCAGTATTTT.

The sample holds a few counts of this clonotype. V is TRBV20-1 and J is TRBJ2-4; TRBD2 aligns across 13 bases. The CDR3 contains 18 residues. With V trimmed by 1 base and J by 2 bases, 8 bases remained unmatched. Germline CDR1 and CDR2: DFQATT and SNEGSKA (reference sequence). CDR3 DNA: TGCAGTGCTAGAGCCCCACTAGCGGGGGGGCCGACCAAAAACATTCAGTACTTC. Translating it yields CSARAPLAGGPTKNIQYF.

This chain uses TRBV9 with TRBJ2-3, with D tentatively TRBD1 or TRBD2 (6 bases each). Germline V gene lookup returns CDR1 SGDLS and CDR2 YYNGEE. V lost 4 bases and J lost 4, with 22 bases in between. This CDR3 is built from 17 residues. CDR3 protein: CASSIGWGAGSADTQYF. The DNA of the CDR3 is TGTGCCAGCAGCATAGGATGGGGGGCGGGTTCGGCAGATACGCAGTATTTT.

The rearrangement joins TRBV7-9 to TRBJ1-6; D may be TRBD1 (6 bases). V was pared by 0 bases and J by 8 bases, with 14 bases between. Germline CDR1 reads SEHNR; CDR2 reads FQNEAQ (reference sequence). The CDR3 is 16 amino acids. The CDR3 loop is CASSLAGDTWDSPLHF. The CDR3 DNA sequence: TGTGCCAGCAGCTTAGCCGGGGACACCTGGGATTCACCCCTCCACTTT.